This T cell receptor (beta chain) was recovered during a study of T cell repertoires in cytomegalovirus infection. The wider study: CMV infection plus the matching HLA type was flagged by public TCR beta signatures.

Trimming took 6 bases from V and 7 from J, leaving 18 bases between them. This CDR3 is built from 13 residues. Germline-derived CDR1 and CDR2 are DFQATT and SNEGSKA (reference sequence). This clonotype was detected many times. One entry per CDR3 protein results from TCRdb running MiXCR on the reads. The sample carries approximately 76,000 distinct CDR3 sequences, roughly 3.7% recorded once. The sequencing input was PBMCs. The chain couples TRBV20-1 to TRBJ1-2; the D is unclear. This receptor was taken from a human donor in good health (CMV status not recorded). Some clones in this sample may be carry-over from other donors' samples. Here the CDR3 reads CSASPGVLLGYTF. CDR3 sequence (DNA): TGCAGTGCCTCCCCCGGGGTGTTACTTGGCTACACCTTC.